This is a list of T cell receptor beta chains from one sample in a study of PD-1 blockade in classical Hodgkin lymphoma. Sequenced by immunoSEQ multiplex PCR; TCRdb stores in-frame clones only, minus some. The table shows 20,000 to 25,000 clones, with 70% to 90% occurring only once. This specimen was peripheral blood mononuclear cells (PBMCs), taken before the second cycle of nivolumab. Source of these receptors: a human donor with classical Hodgkin lymphoma. Both conserved end residues are part of each CDR3. Fields, in order: J gene, V gene, clone size, D gene, CDR3 protein, CDR3 DNA. D genes are given only for firm matches. A clone size is listed for some rows: how often the clone was seen (once, few, many), or a class if it is expanded.

J: TRBJ1-5; V: TRBV12-5; size: .; D: .; CDR3: CASGPSLSQPQHF; DNA: TGTGCTAGTGGACCAAGTTTAAGTCAGCCCCAGCATTTT
J: TRBJ1-5; V: TRBV2; size: .; D: TRBD1; CDR3: CASSGHRGVGNQPQHF; DNA: TGTGCCAGCAGTGGACACAGGGGAGTGGGCAATCAGCCCCAGCATTTT
J: TRBJ2-1; V: TRBV6-5; size: .; D: .; CDR3: CASSYGAGAMFF; DNA: TGTGCCAGCAGTTACGGGGCAGGCGCAATGTTCTTC
J: TRBJ2-7; V: TRBV5-1; size: few; D: .; CDR3: CASSWDKSYEQYF; DNA: TGCGCCAGCAGCTGGGACAAATCCTACGAGCAGTACTTC
J: TRBJ2-3; V: TRBV14; size: once; D: TRBD1; CDR3: CASSQDPQGARGTDTQYF; DNA: TGTGCCAGCAGCCAAGATCCCCAGGGGGCGAGGGGCACAGATACGCAGTATTTT
J: TRBJ2-4; V: TRBV7-9; size: .; D: .; CDR3: CASSLAPQGIWGNIQYF; DNA: TGTGCCAGCAGCTTAGCGCCCCAGGGGATCTGGGGAAACATTCAGTACTTC
J: TRBJ2-3; V: TRBV30; size: .; D: .; CDR3: CAWSVVSGTDTQYF; DNA: TGTGCCTGGAGTGTAGTTTCCGGCACAGATACGCAGTATTTT
J: TRBJ2-3; V: TRBV7-3; size: .; D: .; CDR3: CASSLGQGMADTQYF; DNA: TGTGCCAGCAGCTTAGGGCAGGGGATGGCAGATACGCAGTATTTT
J: TRBJ2-2; V: TRBV4-2; size: .; D: .; CDR3: CASSQERRGFTGELFF; DNA: TGTGCCAGCAGCCAAGAACGACGGGGGTTCACCGGGGAGCTGTTTTTT
J: TRBJ2-7; V: TRBV5-4; size: .; D: TRBD2; CDR3: CASSRGQGWGLAGEEQYF; DNA: TGTGCCAGCAGCCGAGGACAGGGGTGGGGACTAGCGGGGGAAGAGCAGTACTTC
J: TRBJ2-3; V: TRBV7-2; size: .; D: .; CDR3: CASSSEDTQYF; DNA: TGTGCCAGCAGCTCGGAGGATACGCAGTATTTT
J: TRBJ1-1; V: TRBV19; size: once; D: TRBD1; CDR3: CASRLLGRGDTEAFF; DNA: TGTGCCAGTAGACTCCTGGGCAGGGGGGACACTGAAGCTTTCTTT
J: TRBJ2-5; V: TRBV6-1; size: once; D: TRBD1; CDR3: CASSEMDGTGHETQYF; DNA: TGTGCCAGCAGTGAAATGGATGGGACAGGACATGAGACCCAGTACTTC
J: TRBJ1-2; V: TRBV29-1; size: .; D: .; CDR3: CSVNLGVDYTF; DNA: TGCAGCGTAAATCTAGGAGTTGACTACACCTTC
J: TRBJ2-7; V: TRBV27; size: medium-sized; D: .; CDR3: CASSPQVSGEQYF; DNA: TGTGCCAGCAGCCCACAAGTATCGGGAGAGCAGTACTTC
J: TRBJ2-1; V: TRBV29-1; size: once; D: TRBD1; CDR3: CSAATGVNEQFF; DNA: TGCAGCGCCGCTACAGGGGTCAATGAGCAGTTCTTC
J: TRBJ2-1; V: TRBV29-1; size: .; D: .; CDR3: CSVRFTNEQFF; DNA: TGCAGCGTTCGGTTCACCAATGAGCAGTTCTTC
J: TRBJ2-2; V: TRBV7-2; size: .; D: .; CDR3: CASSSTYASGELFF; DNA: TGTGCCAGCAGCTCGACGTATGCTTCCGGGGAGCTGTTTTTT
J: TRBJ1-1; V: TRBV27; size: .; D: TRBD1; CDR3: CASSRRTGTNTEAFF; DNA: TGTGCCAGCAGCCGGAGGACAGGGACGAACACTGAAGCTTTCTTT
J: TRBJ1-6; V: TRBV7-2; size: .; D: .; CDR3: CASSPKGLTLNSPLHF; DNA: TGTGCCAGCAGCCCGAAAGGACTCACACTAAATTCACCCCTCCACTTT
J: TRBJ1-3; V: TRBV2; size: .; D: .; CDR3: CASTTTLGSDTIYF; DNA: TGTGCCAGCACCACGACATTGGGGTCGGACACCATATATTTT
J: TRBJ2-5; V: TRBV5-1; size: .; D: TRBD2; CDR3: CASRLGLAGGKETQYF; DNA: TGCGCCAGCAGATTAGGACTAGCGGGGGGAAAAGAGACCCAGTACTTC
J: TRBJ2-2; V: TRBV19; size: .; D: TRBD1; CDR3: CASRDSPNTGELFF; DNA: TGTGCCAGTCGGGACAGCCCGAACACCGGGGAGCTGTTTTTT
J: TRBJ1-2; V: TRBV28; size: once; D: .; CDR3: CASRQQGGLYGYTF; DNA: TGTGCCAGCAGACAACAGGGCGGTTTATATGGCTACACCTTC
J: TRBJ2-7; V: TRBV10-2; size: .; D: .; CDR3: CASSESRTGINLAYEQYF; DNA: TGCGCCAGCAGTGAGTCGCGGACGGGAATAAATTTGGCGTACGAGCAGTACTTC
J: TRBJ1-2; V: TRBV7-9; size: .; D: TRBD1; CDR3: CASSLQGAFLNGYTF; DNA: TGTGCCAGCAGCTTACAGGGGGCGTTTCTTAATGGCTACACCTTC
J: TRBJ2-3; V: TRBV6-6; size: .; D: TRBD2; CDR3: CASSYSGGGPDTQYF; DNA: TGTGCCAGCAGTTACTCCGGGGGGGGCCCAGATACGCAGTATTTT
J: TRBJ1-5; V: TRBV6-5; size: once; D: .; CDR3: CASSYPSFMENQPQHF; DNA: TGTGCCAGCAGTTATCCCAGCTTTATGGAGAATCAGCCCCAGCATTTT
J: TRBJ2-2; V: TRBV9; size: .; D: .; CDR3: CASSVGGPGELFF; DNA: TGTGCCAGCAGCGTGGGGGGACCCGGGGAGCTGTTTTTT
J: TRBJ2-7; V: TRBV18; size: .; D: .; CDR3: CASSPGRGAYEQYF; DNA: TGTGCCAGCTCACCAGGCAGGGGAGCTTACGAGCAGTACTTC
J: TRBJ1-3; V: TRBV30; size: .; D: .; CDR3: CAWNRDGSLMSSGNTIYF; DNA: TGTGCCTGGAACCGGGACGGAAGCTTGATGTCCTCTGGAAACACCATATATTTT
J: TRBJ1-2; V: TRBV28; size: .; D: .; CDR3: CASSYPLGTLGGYTF; DNA: TGTGCCAGCAGCTACCCACTCGGGACGCTGGGGGGCTACACCTTC
J: TRBJ1-1; V: TRBV20-1; size: .; D: .; CDR3: CSARRPTEAFF; DNA: TGCAGTGCTCGGAGGCCCACTGAAGCTTTCTTT
J: TRBJ1-3; V: TRBV5-5; size: .; D: .; CDR3: CASSLIQGTGNTIYF; DNA: TGTGCCAGCAGCTTGATCCAGGGCACTGGAAACACCATATATTTT
J: TRBJ2-7; V: TRBV7-9; size: .; D: TRBD1; CDR3: CASSLQGQAVHF; DNA: TGTGCCAGCAGCTTACAGGGACAGGCAGTTCACTTC
J: TRBJ1-6; V: TRBV28; size: few; D: .; CDR3: CASSGWTDNSPLHF; DNA: TGTGCCAGCAGTGGATGGACAGATAATTCACCCCTCCACTTT
J: TRBJ2-7; V: TRBV6-1; size: .; D: TRBD2; CDR3: CASRMGRGGYEQYF; DNA: TGTGCCAGCAGGATGGGACGGGGAGGGTACGAGCAGTACTTC